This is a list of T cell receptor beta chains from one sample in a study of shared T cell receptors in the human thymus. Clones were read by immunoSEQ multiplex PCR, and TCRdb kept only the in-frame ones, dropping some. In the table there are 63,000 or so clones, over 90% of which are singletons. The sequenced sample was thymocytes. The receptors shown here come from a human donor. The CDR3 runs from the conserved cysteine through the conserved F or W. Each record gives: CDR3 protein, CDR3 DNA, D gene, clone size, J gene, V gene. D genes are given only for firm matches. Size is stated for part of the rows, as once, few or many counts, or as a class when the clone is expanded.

CASSSGVTPYEQYF	TGTGCCAGTAGTAGTGGAGTCACTCCCTACGAGCAGTACTTC	-	-	TRBJ2-7	TRBV19
CASSHRTGPTGELFF	TGTGCCAGCAGCCATCGGACAGGGCCCACCGGGGAGCTGTTTTTT	TRBD1	-	TRBJ2-2	TRBV4-2
CSESGGDGYTF	TGCAGTGAGTCGGGAGGCGACGGCTACACCTTC	-	once	TRBJ1-2	TRBV20-1
CASSAGRGKTDTQYF	TGTGCCAGCAGTGCGGGACGGGGAAAGACAGATACGCAGTATTTT	-	-	TRBJ2-3	TRBV6-5
CASSARTGGVTNEQFF	TGTGCCAGCAGCGCCCGAACAGGGGGCGTCACCAATGAGCAGTTCTTC	TRBD1	-	TRBJ2-1	TRBV9
CASSFSYGGAVYEQYF	TGTGCCAGCAGCTTCTCCTACGGGGGGGCGGTCTACGAGCAGTACTTC	TRBD2	-	TRBJ2-7	TRBV7-9
CASSLIPQGARSPLHF	TGCGCCAGCAGCCTGATCCCGCAGGGGGCGCGGTCACCCCTCCACTTT	TRBD1	-	TRBJ1-6	TRBV5-1
CASSPEHGYTF	TGTGCCAGCAGTCCTGAACATGGCTACACCTTC	-	-	TRBJ1-2	TRBV7-2
CASSQGEKNTEAFF	TGTGCCAGCAGCCAAGGGGAAAAGAACACTGAAGCTTTCTTT	-	-	TRBJ1-1	TRBV14
CASIEGLCSTDTQYF	TGTGCCAGCATAGAAGGGCTTTGCAGCACAGATACGCAGTATTTT	-	-	TRBJ2-3	TRBV6-5
CASSPPDFRVGPYNSPLHF	TGTGCCAGCTCACCACCGGATTTCAGGGTCGGGCCCTATAATTCACCCCTCCACTTT	-	-	TRBJ1-6	TRBV18
CASSPPPQRGAFDTQYF	TGTGCCAGCAGCCCACCCCCACAGCGGGGGGCGTTCGATACGCAGTATTTT	TRBD2	-	TRBJ2-3	TRBV9
CASSFGQGNSPLHF	TGTGCCAGCAGTTTTGGTCAGGGTAATTCACCCCTCCACTTT	-	-	TRBJ1-6	TRBV27
CASSQTGGPPYNEQFF	TGTGCCAGCAGCCAAACGGGGGGGCCCCCCTACAATGAGCAGTTCTTC	TRBD2	-	TRBJ2-1	TRBV7-2
CAWVTSGGGDNNEQFF	TGTGCCTGGGTGACTAGCGGGGGAGGGGATAACAATGAGCAGTTCTTC	TRBD2	-	TRBJ2-1	TRBV2
CASSQVQKPGHGAEAFF	TGTGCCAGCAGCCAAGTTCAAAAGCCGGGACACGGGGCTGAAGCTTTCTTT	-	-	TRBJ1-1	TRBV14
CASSPDPHLPMNTEAFF	TGTGCCAGCAGCCCCGACCCCCATCTACCCATGAACACTGAAGCTTTCTTT	-	-	TRBJ1-1	TRBV5-8
CASSLGPGETQYF	TGTGCCAGCAGTTTAGGTCCTGGGGAGACCCAGTACTTC	-	-	TRBJ2-5	TRBV27
CASSCQQDEKLFF	TGTGCCAGCAGTTGCCAACAGGATGAAAAACTGTTTTTT	-	-	TRBJ1-4	TRBV6-5
CASSQTGTGPHSYNSPLHF	TGCGCCAGCAGCCAAACCGGGACAGGGCCCCACTCCTATAATTCACCCCTCCACTTT	TRBD1	-	TRBJ1-6	TRBV4-3
CASSLVDERDGREETQYF	TGTGCCAGCAGTTTAGTAGACGAAAGGGACGGGAGGGAAGAGACCCAGTACTTC	TRBD2	-	TRBJ2-5	TRBV28
CASSFQGTREQYF	TGTGCCAGCAGCTTCCAGGGTACCCGGGAGCAGTACTTC	-	-	TRBJ2-7	TRBV5-6
CASSRGANPPYEQYF	TGTGCCAGCAGCCGAGGGGCCAATCCCCCCTACGAGCAGTACTTC	-	-	TRBJ2-7	TRBV9
CASSETANTGELFF	TGTGCCAGCAGCGAGACAGCAAACACCGGGGAGCTGTTTTTT	-	once	TRBJ2-2	TRBV6-5
CASSQGQRVSGSPSSYEQYF	TGCGCCAGCAGCCAAGGACAGCGGGTTAGCGGGAGCCCGAGCTCCTACGAGCAGTACTTC	TRBD2	-	TRBJ2-7	TRBV4-1
CASSDSDGEDEQFF	TGTGCCAGCAGTGACTCAGACGGGGAGGATGAGCAGTTCTTC	-	-	TRBJ2-1	TRBV6-4
CASSFGSFERTSDNEQFF	TGTGCCAGCAGCTTCGGATCTTTCGAAAGGACTAGCGACAATGAGCAGTTCTTC	TRBD2	-	TRBJ2-1	TRBV11-2
CASRKRGELYNSPLHF	TGTGCCAGCAGGAAGAGGGGCGAATTATATAATTCACCCCTCCACTTT	-	-	TRBJ1-6	TRBV28
CASSPARGVPNYGYTF	TGTGCCAGCTCACCAGCCCGCGGAGTTCCTAACTATGGCTACACCTTC	-	-	TRBJ1-2	TRBV18
CATRGRGTEAFF	TGTGCCACGAGGGGCAGAGGAACTGAAGCTTTCTTT	-	-	TRBJ1-1	TRBV28
CASSPTEENSPLHF	TGCGCCAGCAGCCCTACGGAAGAGAATTCACCCCTCCACTTT	-	-	TRBJ1-6	TRBV4-1
CASRSEGERGSGDTQYF	TGTGCCAGCAGATCGGAGGGCGAGCGCGGGAGTGGGGATACGCAGTATTTT	TRBD2	-	TRBJ2-3	TRBV25-1
CASRALVGEYF	TGCGCCAGCAGGGCCCTAGTAGGGGAGTATTTT	-	-	TRBJ2-3	TRBV5-1
CASSQDYLRAQETQYF	TGCGCCAGCAGCCAAGACTATCTTAGGGCCCAAGAGACCCAGTACTTC	-	-	TRBJ2-5	TRBV4-3
CAWSPPGRGWRETGELFF	TGTGCCTGGAGCCCCCCAGGTCGGGGGTGGAGGGAGACCGGGGAGCTGTTTTTT	-	-	TRBJ2-2	TRBV30
CASRATGIFHPYEQYF	TGTGCCAGCAGAGCGACAGGGATCTTCCACCCCTACGAGCAGTACTTC	TRBD1	-	TRBJ2-7	TRBV28
CASSESSGGDTGELFF	TGCGCCAGCAGTGAGTCGTCAGGGGGCGACACCGGGGAGCTGTTTTTT	TRBD1	-	TRBJ2-2	TRBV10-1
CASSYGKRVTGELFF	TGTGCCAGCAGTTACGGGAAGCGGGTCACCGGGGAGCTGTTTTTT	-	-	TRBJ2-2	TRBV6-5
CATIGAGTQYF	TGTGCCACAATAGGGGCAGGTACGCAGTATTTT	-	-	TRBJ2-3	TRBV19
CASSQEHDRVTPSGANVLTF	TGCGCCAGCAGCCAGGAACATGACAGGGTCACCCCCTCTGGGGCCAACGTCCTGACTTTC	TRBD1	-	TRBJ2-6	TRBV4-1
CASRAGTGTDTQYF	TGTGCCAGCAGAGCCGGGACGGGCACAGATACGCAGTATTTT	-	-	TRBJ2-3	TRBV2
CASSRAKRGISADTQYF	TGTGCCAGCTCACGGGCGAAGCGGGGGATTAGCGCAGATACGCAGTATTTT	TRBD2	-	TRBJ2-3	TRBV18
CASSGHLARRYNEQFF	TGTGCCAGCAGTGGCCACCTAGCGCGACGCTACAATGAGCAGTTCTTC	-	-	TRBJ2-1	TRBV6-4
CASSLMGGLLLSNEQFF	TGTGCCAGCAGCTTAATGGGCGGACTACTTTTGTCCAATGAGCAGTTCTTC	-	-	TRBJ2-1	TRBV7-3
CASSVQPTPYGYTF	TGTGCCAGCAGCGTACAGCCGACGCCTTATGGCTACACCTTC	-	-	TRBJ1-2	TRBV28
CASSLRDTGEDTEAFF	TGTGCCAGCAGCCTACGGGACACCGGGGAGGACACTGAAGCTTTCTTT	-	-	TRBJ1-1	TRBV9
CSVEDRVEMGYGYTF	TGCAGCGTAGAGGACAGGGTCGAGATGGGCTATGGCTACACCTTC	TRBD1	-	TRBJ1-2	TRBV29-1
CASGYDPGNTEAFF	TGTGCTAGTGGTTACGACCCTGGGAACACTGAAGCTTTCTTT	-	-	TRBJ1-1	TRBV12-5
CASSQDQPVSERTQYF	TGCGCCAGCAGCCAAGATCAACCCGTCTCGGAGAGGACCCAGTACTTC	-	-	TRBJ2-5	TRBV4-1
CASSLFPGWGPTDTQYF	TGTGCCAGCAGTTTATTTCCGGGATGGGGGCCAACAGATACGCAGTATTTT	-	once	TRBJ2-3	TRBV27
CASSQVPPLADHPDTQYF	TGCGCCAGCAGCCAAGTCCCCCCCCTAGCTGATCACCCAGATACGCAGTATTTT	-	-	TRBJ2-3	TRBV4-1
CASIPGLEGYTF	TGCGCCAGTATTCCGGGACTTGAAGGCTACACCTTC	-	-	TRBJ1-2	TRBV10-1
CASSYSTLGPEETQYF	TGTGCCAGCAGTTACTCGACGTTGGGCCCTGAGGAGACCCAGTACTTC	-	once	TRBJ2-5	TRBV10-3
CASYRTLSSGNTIYF	TGTGCCAGCTACAGGACGTTGAGCTCTGGAAACACCATATATTTT	-	-	TRBJ1-3	TRBV2
CASSHPGQPYEQYF	TGCGCCAGCAGCCACCCGGGACAGCCCTACGAGCAGTACTTC	TRBD1	-	TRBJ2-7	TRBV4-3
CASSRRGQGASYEQYF	TGCGCCAGCAGCAGACGGGGACAGGGGGCATCCTACGAGCAGTACTTC	TRBD1	-	TRBJ2-7	TRBV4-1
CASSSMGQGGSDTQYF	TGTGCCAGCAGCTCGATGGGACAGGGAGGGTCAGATACGCAGTATTTT	TRBD1	-	TRBJ2-3	TRBV5-6
CAINLSRGGTDTQYF	TGCGCCATCAACCTCTCGCGGGGGGGAACAGATACGCAGTATTTT	TRBD2	-	TRBJ2-3	TRBV10-2
CASGLPPGSYTGELFF	TGTGCTAGTGGTTTGCCCCCGGGGTCCTACACCGGGGAGCTGTTTTTT	-	-	TRBJ2-2	TRBV12-5